The clone carrying this T cell receptor (beta chain) was recorded at least ten times. Its specificity is unknown. This sample stems from a study of T cells in Graves' hyperthyroidism and ophthalmopathy. Amplified regions were TCR beta CDR3 sequences from RNA transcripts. HTBI primers were used for first-round RT-PCR of the TCR CDR3. Using its own MiXCR run on the multiplex PCR reads, TCRdb lists one record per CDR3 protein. The repertoire holds about 350,000 distinct CDR3 sequences, with about 14% as singletons. The CDR3 contains 15 residues. Germline V lookup: CDR1 SGHTA, CDR2 FQGNSA. The V and J ends lost 3 bases and 0 bases respectively, with 12 bases between them. Hyperthyroidism of Graves' type that showed no ophthalmopathy progression within 18 months was stable. The patients, who ranged from 18 to 65 in age, presented with newly diagnosed hyperthyroidism lasting under 2 months. The study's findings and limits: Blood held most thyroid clonotypes expanded above 0.001 frequency.

V and J are TRBV7-2 and TRBJ2-7, with D possibly being TRBD2 (6 bases). Sequences were obtained from blood. This TCR was sampled from a woman in her thirties with Graves' hyperthyroidism. DNA of the CDR3: TGTGCCAGCAGCTTCGACCTAGCGAGCTCCTACGAGCAGTACTTC. Translating gives CASSFDLASSYEQYF. Based on the CDR3 plus reference TRBV7-2 and TRBJ2-7, the full variable domain is GAGVSQSPSNKVTEKGKDVELRCDPISGHTALYWYRQSLGQGLEFLIYFQGNSAPDKSGLPSDRFSAERTGGSVSTLTIQRTQQEDSAVYLCASSFDLASSYEQYFGPGTRLTVT.